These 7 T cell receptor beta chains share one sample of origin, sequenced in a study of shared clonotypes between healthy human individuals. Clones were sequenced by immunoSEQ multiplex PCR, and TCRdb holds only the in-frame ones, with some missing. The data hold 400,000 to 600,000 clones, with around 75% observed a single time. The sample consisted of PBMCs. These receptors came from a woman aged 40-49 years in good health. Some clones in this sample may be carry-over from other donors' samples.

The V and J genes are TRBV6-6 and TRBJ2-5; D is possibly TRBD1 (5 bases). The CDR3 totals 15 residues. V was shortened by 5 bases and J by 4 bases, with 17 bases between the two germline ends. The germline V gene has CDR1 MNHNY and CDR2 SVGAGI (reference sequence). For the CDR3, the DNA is TGTGCCAGCAGTCCCGCAGGGCCGGATCGAGAGACCCAGTACTTC. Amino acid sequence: CASSPAGPDRETQYF.

The DNA of the CDR3 is TGTGCCAGCAGTTTGCTTGGTCCCTCCTCTGGAAACACCATATATTTT. This translates into CASSLLGPSSGNTIYF. V and J are TRBV6-6 and TRBJ1-3; D is ambiguous. This CDR3 is 16 amino acids long. Germline CDR1 MNHNY, CDR2 SVGAGI (reference sequence). V shed 4 bases and J shed 0 bases, with 13 bases lying between them.

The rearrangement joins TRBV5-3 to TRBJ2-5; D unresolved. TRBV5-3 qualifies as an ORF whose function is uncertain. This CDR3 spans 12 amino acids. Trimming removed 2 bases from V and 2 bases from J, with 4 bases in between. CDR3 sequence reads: CARSFGQETQYF. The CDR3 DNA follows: TGTGCCAGAAGCTTCGGTCAAGAGACCCAGTACTTC.

CDR3: CASSHGLAGPYEQYF. As DNA, the CDR3 is TGCGCCAGCAGCCACGGACTAGCGGGACCCTACGAGCAGTACTTC. The V gene is TRBV4-1, the J gene TRBJ2-7, with 12 positions matching TRBD2. From germline, CDR1 is MGHRA and CDR2 YSYEKL. V shed 3 bases, J shed 2 bases, and the junction held 2 bases outside the gene matches. CDR3 length: 15 residues.

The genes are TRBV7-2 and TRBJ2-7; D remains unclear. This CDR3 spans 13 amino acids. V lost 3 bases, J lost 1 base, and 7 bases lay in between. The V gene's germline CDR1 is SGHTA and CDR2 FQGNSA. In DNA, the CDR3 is TGTGCCAGCAGCTTCAGAATTTCCTACGAGCAGTACTTC. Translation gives CASSFRISYEQYF.

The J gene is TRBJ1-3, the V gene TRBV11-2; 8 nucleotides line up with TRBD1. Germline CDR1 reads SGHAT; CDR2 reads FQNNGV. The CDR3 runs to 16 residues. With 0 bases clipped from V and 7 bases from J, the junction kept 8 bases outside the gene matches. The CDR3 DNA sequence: TGTGCCAGCAGCTTAGACGGACAGGGAGCGGGGAACACCATATATTTT. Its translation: CASSLDGQGAGNTIYF.

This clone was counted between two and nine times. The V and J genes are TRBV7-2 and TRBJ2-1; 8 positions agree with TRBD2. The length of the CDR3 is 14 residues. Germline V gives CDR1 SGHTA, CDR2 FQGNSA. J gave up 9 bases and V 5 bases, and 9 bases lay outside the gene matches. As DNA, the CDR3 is TGTGCCAGCAGCCCCAGCGGGAGTGGCTCTGAGCAGTTCTTC. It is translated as CASSPSGSGSEQFF.